This TCR beta chain was retrieved from a study of shared clonotypes between healthy human individuals. Deep-level running was used for the assay. The data were produced by immunoSEQ multiplex PCR, yet TCRdb's version contains in-frame clones alone and is incomplete. The table includes 2,500,000 or so clones, roughly 93% detected once. This CDR3 comprises 16 residues. CDR1 is MNHEY and CDR2 is SVGAGI in the germline V gene. The V end lost 1 base, the J end lost 2 bases, and 12 bases lay between the germline ends. The source material was naive CD4+ T cells from PBMCs. Indicated subset: CD45RA+ positively selected. The chain uses TRBV6-5 and TRBJ1-5; D not resolved. The TCR originated in a man younger than 35 in good health. Some clones in this sample may be carry-over from other donors' samples. CDR3 coding DNA: TGTGCCAGCAGTTACTGGCCAGTTACAGGCAATCAGCCCCAGCATTTT. Residues: CASSYWPVTGNQPQHF.